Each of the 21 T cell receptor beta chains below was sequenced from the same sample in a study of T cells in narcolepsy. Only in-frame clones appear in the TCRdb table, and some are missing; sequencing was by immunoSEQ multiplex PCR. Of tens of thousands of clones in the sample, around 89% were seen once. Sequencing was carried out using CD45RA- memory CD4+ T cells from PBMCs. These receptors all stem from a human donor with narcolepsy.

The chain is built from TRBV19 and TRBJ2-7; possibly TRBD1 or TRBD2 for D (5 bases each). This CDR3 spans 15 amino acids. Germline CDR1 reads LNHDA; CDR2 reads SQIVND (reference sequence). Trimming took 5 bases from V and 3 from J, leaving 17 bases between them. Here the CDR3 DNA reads TGTGCCAGTAGTTCCGGGGCGGGCCCCTTCTACGAGCAGTACTTC. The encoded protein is CASSSGAGPFYEQYF.

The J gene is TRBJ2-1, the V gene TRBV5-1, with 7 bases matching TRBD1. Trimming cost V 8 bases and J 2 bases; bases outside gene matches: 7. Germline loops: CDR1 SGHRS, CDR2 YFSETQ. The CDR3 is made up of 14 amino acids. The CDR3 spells CASRPGTAYNEQFF. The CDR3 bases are TGCGCCAGTAGGCCCGGGACAGCCTACAATGAGCAGTTCTTC.

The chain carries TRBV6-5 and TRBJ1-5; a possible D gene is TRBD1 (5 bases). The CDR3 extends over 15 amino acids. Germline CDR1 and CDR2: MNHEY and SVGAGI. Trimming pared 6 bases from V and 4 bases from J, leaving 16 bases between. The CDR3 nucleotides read TGTGCCAGCAGGACGGAGAGGGGACCGAATCAGCCCCAGCATTTT. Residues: CASRTERGPNQPQHF.

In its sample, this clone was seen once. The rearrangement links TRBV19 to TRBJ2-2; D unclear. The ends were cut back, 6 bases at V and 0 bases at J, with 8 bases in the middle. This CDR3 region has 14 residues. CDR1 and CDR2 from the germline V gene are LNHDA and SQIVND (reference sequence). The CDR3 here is CASRPRTNTGELFF. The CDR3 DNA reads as TGTGCCAGTAGGCCGCGTACGAACACCGGGGAGCTGTTTTTT.

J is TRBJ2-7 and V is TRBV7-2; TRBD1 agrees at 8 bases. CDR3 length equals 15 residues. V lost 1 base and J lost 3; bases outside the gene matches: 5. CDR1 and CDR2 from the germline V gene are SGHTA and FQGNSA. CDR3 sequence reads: CASSLGVGQGYEQYF. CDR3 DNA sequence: TGTGCCAGCAGCTTAGGGGTCGGACAGGGCTACGAGCAGTACTTC.

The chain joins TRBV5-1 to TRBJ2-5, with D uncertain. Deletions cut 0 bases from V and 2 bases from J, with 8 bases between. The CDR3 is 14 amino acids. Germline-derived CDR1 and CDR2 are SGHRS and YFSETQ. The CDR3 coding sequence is TGCGCCAGCAGCTTGGGTCACCAGCAAGAGACCCAGTACTTC. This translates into CASSLGHQQETQYF.

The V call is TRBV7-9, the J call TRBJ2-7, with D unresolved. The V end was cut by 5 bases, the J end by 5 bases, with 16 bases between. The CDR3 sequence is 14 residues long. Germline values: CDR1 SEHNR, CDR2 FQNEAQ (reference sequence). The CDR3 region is CASSRDTPPHEQYF. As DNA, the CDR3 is TGTGCCAGCAGCAGGGATACACCACCCCACGAGCAGTACTTC. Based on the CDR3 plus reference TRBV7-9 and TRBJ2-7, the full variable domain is DTGVSQNPRHKITKRGQNVTFRCDPISEHNRLYWYRQTLGQGPEFLTYFQNEAQLEKSRLLSDRFSAERPKGSFSTLEIQRTEQGDSAMYLCASSRDTPPHEQYFGPGTRLTVT.

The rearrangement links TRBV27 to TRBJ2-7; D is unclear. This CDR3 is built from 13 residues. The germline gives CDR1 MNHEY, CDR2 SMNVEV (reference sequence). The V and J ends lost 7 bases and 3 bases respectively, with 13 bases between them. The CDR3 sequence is CASTGGRGYEQYF. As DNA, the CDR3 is TGTGCCAGCACGGGCGGACGAGGCTACGAGCAGTACTTC.

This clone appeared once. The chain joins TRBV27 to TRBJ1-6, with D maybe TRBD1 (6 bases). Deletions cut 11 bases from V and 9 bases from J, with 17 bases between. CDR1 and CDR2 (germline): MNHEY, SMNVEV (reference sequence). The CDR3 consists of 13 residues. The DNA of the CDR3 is TGTGCCTCCAGGACAGACCGGGGTTCACCCCTCCACTTT. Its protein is CASRTDRGSPLHF.

The CDR3 region has the DNA TGCGCCAGCAGAGGGACAGGGGACGAGCAGTACTTC. Translation: CASRGTGDEQYF. The V and J genes are TRBV10-2 and TRBJ2-7; 10 bases are shared with TRBD1. The germline V gene has CDR1 WSHSY and CDR2 SAAADI. Trimming removed 6 bases from V and 5 bases from J; junction bases left unmatched: 1. The CDR3 is made up of 12 amino acids.

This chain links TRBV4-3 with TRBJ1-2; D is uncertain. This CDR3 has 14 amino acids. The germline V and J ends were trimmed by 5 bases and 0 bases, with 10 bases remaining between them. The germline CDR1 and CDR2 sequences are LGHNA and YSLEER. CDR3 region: CASSSTPANYGYTF. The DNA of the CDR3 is TGCGCCAGCAGCTCGACGCCGGCTAACTATGGCTACACCTTC.

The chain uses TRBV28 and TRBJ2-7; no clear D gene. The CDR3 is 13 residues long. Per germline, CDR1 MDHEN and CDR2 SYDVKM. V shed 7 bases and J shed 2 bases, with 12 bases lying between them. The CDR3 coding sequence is TGTGCCAGCACCCCCGTTCTAGCCTACGAGCAGTACTTC. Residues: CASTPVLAYEQYF. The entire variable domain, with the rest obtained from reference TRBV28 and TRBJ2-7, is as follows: DVKVTQSSRYLVKRTGEKVFLECVQDMDHENMFWYRQDPGLGLRLIYFSYDVKMKEKGDIPEGYSVSREKKERFSLILESASTNQTSMYLCASTPVLAYEQYFGPGTRLTVT.

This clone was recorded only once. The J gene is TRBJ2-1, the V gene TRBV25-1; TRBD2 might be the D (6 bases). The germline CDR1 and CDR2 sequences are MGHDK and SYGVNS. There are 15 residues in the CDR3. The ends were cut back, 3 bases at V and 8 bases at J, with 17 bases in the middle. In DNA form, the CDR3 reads TGTGCCAGCAGTGAGACTAGGCGGCCCGGAGATGAGCAGTTCTTC. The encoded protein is CASSETRRPGDEQFF.

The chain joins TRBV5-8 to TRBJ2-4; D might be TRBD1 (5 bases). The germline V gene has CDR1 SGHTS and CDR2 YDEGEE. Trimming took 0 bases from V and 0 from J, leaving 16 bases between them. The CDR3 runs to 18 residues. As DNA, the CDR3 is TGTGCCAGCAGCTTGGGGCAGTCGGACACCCTAGCCAAAAACATTCAGTACTTC. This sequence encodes CASSLGQSDTLAKNIQYF.

The CDR3: CASSQEVMTDGYTF. For the CDR3, the DNA is TGCGCCAGCAGCCAAGAAGTAATGACAGATGGCTACACCTTC. J is TRBJ1-2 and V is TRBV4-3; D perhaps matches TRBD1 (5 bases). Germline V gene sequence: CDR1 LGHNA, CDR2 YSLEER. This CDR3 is built from 14 residues. The germline V and J ends were trimmed by 0 bases and 6 bases, with 11 bases remaining between them.

The chain's CDR3 is CASSQISLADRVREKLFF. CDR3 DNA sequence: TGCGCCAGCAGCCAGATATCCCTCGCCGACAGAGTTCGCGAAAAACTGTTTTTT. The rearrangement uses TRBV4-3 and TRBJ1-4; possibly TRBD1 for D (5 bases). Germline CDR1 LGHNA, CDR2 YSLEER. This CDR3 comprises 18 residues. V lost 3 bases to trimming and J lost 8 bases, with 25 bases between them.

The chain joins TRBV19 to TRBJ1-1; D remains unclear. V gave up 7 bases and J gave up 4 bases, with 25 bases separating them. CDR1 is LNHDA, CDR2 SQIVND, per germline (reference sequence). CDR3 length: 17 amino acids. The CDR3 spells CASTPGGMGSASTEAFF. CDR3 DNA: TGTGCCAGTACTCCGGGAGGGATGGGCAGTGCGAGCACTGAAGCTTTCTTT. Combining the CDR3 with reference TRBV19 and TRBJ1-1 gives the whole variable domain DGGITQSPKYLFRKEGQNVTLSCEQNLNHDAMYWYRQDPGQGLRLIYYSQIVNDFQKGDIAEGYSVSREKKESFPLTVTSAQKNPTAFYLCASTPGGMGSASTEAFFGQGTRLTVV.

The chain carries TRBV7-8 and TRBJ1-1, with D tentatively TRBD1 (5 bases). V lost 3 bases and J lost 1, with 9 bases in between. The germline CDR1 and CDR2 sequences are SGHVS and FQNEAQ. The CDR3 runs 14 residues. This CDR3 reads CASSLGTANTEAFF. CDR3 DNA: TGTGCCAGCAGCTTGGGGACCGCGAACACTGAAGCTTTCTTT.

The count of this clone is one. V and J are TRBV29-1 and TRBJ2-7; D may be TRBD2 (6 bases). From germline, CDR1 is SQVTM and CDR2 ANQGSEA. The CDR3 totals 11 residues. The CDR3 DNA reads TGCCGCGCGGGGTGGGGGGACGAGCAGTACTTC. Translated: CRAGWGDEQYF.

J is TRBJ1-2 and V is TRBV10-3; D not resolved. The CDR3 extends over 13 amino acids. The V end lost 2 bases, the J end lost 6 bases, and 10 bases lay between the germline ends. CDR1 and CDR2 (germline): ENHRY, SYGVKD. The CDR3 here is CAISEGVVDGYTF. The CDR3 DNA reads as TGTGCCATCAGTGAGGGGGTCGTGGATGGCTACACCTTC.

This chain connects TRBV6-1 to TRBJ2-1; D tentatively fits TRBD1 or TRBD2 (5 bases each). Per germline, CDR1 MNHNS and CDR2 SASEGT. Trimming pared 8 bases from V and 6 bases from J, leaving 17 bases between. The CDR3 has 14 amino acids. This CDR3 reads CASLRDPVSNEQFF. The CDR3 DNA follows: TGTGCCAGCCTCCGGGACCCTGTAAGCAATGAGCAGTTCTTC.